This TCR beta chain was sequenced for a study of beta chain features in type 1 diabetes. Study results and limitations: Shorter TCRB CDR3s, moderately but significantly so, marked every one of the four CD4+ subsets in Type 1 diabetes patients. For cells with high TCR expression, cDNA sequencing could yield over-representation. For patients and controls alike, PCR might favor shorter templates to the same degree.

This clone was recorded a few times. Its matching antigen is unknown. Isolated RNA was reverse transcribed in full, so expressed TCRB transcripts were sequenced. Data came from immunoSEQ multiplex PCR; TCRdb stores just in-frame clones and leaves some out. The sample lists more than 550,000 clones, 11% to 15% occurring once. It was one heparinised blood draw, averaging around 100 mL, that each donor gave. The V gene lost 0 bases and the J gene lost 5 bases, with 14 bases spanning the gap. Germline lookup yields CDR1 ENHRY and CDR2 SYGVKD. The CDR3 runs to 15 residues. The material sequenced was naive CD4+ T cells from blood. This clonotype was sampled from a man younger than 35 with type 1 diabetes. The chain has TRBV10-3 and TRBJ2-7, with TRBD2 as a possible D gene (7 bases). This CDR3 reads CAISESGGPPDEQYF. DNA for the CDR3: TGTGCCATCAGTGAGTCGGGGGGGCCACCCGACGAGCAGTACTTC.